The TCR beta chain described here comes from a study of PD-1 blockade in mismatch repair-deficient tumors. Study-level information: Patients had over ten mismatch repair-deficient cancer types and were previously treated and progressing. Findings of the study overall: After pembrolizumab, tumor-resident clones rose rapidly, then generally contracted before radiologic responses.

J gave up 4 bases and V 5 bases, and 4 bases lay outside the gene matches. CDR3 length: 15 amino acids. Per germline, CDR1 SEHNR and CDR2 FQNEAQ (reference sequence). Sequenced by immunoSEQ multiplex PCR; TCRdb stores in-frame clones only, minus some. The table has around 130,000 clones, roughly 86% seen once. PCR or immunohistochemistry showed mismatch repair deficiency in every enrolled patient. The TCR-sequenced patients were three responders to pembrolizumab. This clone was seen a handful of times. Its target is unknown. The clonotype comes from an adult with mismatch repair-deficient cancer. The source was peripheral blood, collected approximately 69 weeks after starting pembrolizumab. The chain uses TRBV7-9 and TRBJ2-7, with 14 nucleotides matching TRBD2. CDR3 amino acids: CASSSGTSGSYEQYF. DNA of the CDR3: TGTGCCAGCAGCAGTGGGACTAGCGGGAGTTACGAGCAGTACTTC.